What follows describes a single TCR beta chain. This entry is derived from a study of shared clonotypes between healthy human individuals. Germline CDR1 LGHNA, CDR2 YSLEER. The CDR3 has 15 residues. Trimming removed 1 base from V and 0 bases from J, with 7 bases in between. Using immunoSEQ multiplex PCR, the repertoire was profiled, and TCRdb retains in-frame clones only, with some absent. Here the sample spans over a million clones, roughly 70% being singletons. The TCR was taken from a man aged 18 to 30 in good health. This rearrangement joins TRBV4-3 to TRBJ2-1; D not certain. Sequencing input: memory CD4+ T cells sorted from blood. This sample's subset: CD45RA-negative fraction. CDR3: CASSQGGGSYNEQFF. In nucleotides, the CDR3 is TGCGCCAGCAGCCAAGGGGGTGGCTCCTACAATGAGCAGTTCTTC.